This TCR beta chain was captured by sequencing in a study of long-term antiretroviral therapy in people with HIV. General study points: Whichever time point was examined, clones expanded before ART dominated the repertoire.

This CDR3 comprises 12 residues. Trimming left V 1 base short and J 8 bases short, with 8 bases between. Germline V gives CDR1 MNHNS, CDR2 SASEGT. Every participant with HIV received treatment in the United States. Specimens retained about 0.9-11 million cryopreserved PBMC preceding DNA extraction. Worth noting for this clone: Antigen specificity is unknown.

Assay version v3.0 of immunoSEQ was used, and it was run at survey level. Data came from immunoSEQ multiplex PCR; TCRdb stores just in-frame clones and leaves some out. The data hold 24,000 or so clones, with about 85% observed a single time. This sequence joins TRBV6-1 and TRBJ1-1; weak D call: TRBD1 (5 bases). Sequenced here: unsorted PBMCs, sampled 2.3 years after starting antiretroviral therapy. The source of this sequence is a man aged 35 to 55 with HIV. The CDR3 region is CASSEVNREAFF. CDR3 in DNA: TGTGCCAGCAGTGAAGTAAACAGGGAAGCTTTCTTT.